The rows below give T cell receptor beta chains drawn from one sample of a study of blood T cell repertoires in COVID-19. Sequenced by immunoSEQ multiplex PCR; TCRdb stores in-frame clones only, minus some. The data hold about 180,000 clones, with roughly 87% observed a single time. Sequencing was carried out using PBMCs or T cells enriched from blood (not recorded which). These TCRs come from a woman in her thirties or forties with acute COVID-19. Both conserved end residues are part of each CDR3. Each record gives: V gene, clone size, J gene, D gene, CDR3 protein, CDR3 DNA. D genes are given only for firm matches. Clone size is given for some rows only: seen once, a few or many times, or a class if the clone is expanded.

TRBV27	NA	TRBJ2-1	NA	CASSLYDSYNEQFF	TGTGCCAGCAGCCTATACGACTCCTACAATGAGCAGTTCTTC
TRBV3-1/TRBV3-2	NA	TRBJ2-1	TRBD2	CASSQSSGRTPSDEQFF	TGTGCCAGCAGCCAATCTAGCGGGAGGACACCTTCGGATGAGCAGTTCTTC
TRBV29-1	NA	TRBJ2-2	TRBD2	CSAKTSGGAGELFF	TGCAGCGCCAAGACTAGCGGGGGGGCAGGGGAGCTGTTTTTT
TRBV4-1	NA	TRBJ2-7	TRBD2	CASSQGPQRGGQQYF	TGCGCCAGCAGCCAAGGGCCCCAACGGGGGGGTCAGCAGTACTTC
TRBV29-1	NA	TRBJ2-7	NA	CSVGGDTDYEQYF	TGCAGCGTTGGAGGGGACACCGACTACGAGCAGTACTTC
TRBV7-3	NA	TRBJ2-3	NA	CASSSLAHPDTQYF	TGTGCCAGCAGCTCCCTAGCCCATCCAGATACGCAGTATTTT
TRBV5-1	NA	TRBJ2-1	TRBD1	CASLRDRGHNEQFF	TGCGCCAGCCTACGGGACAGGGGGCACAATGAGCAGTTCTTC
TRBV24-1	NA	TRBJ1-5	NA	CATSETDSLAQHF	TGTGCCACCAGTGAAACCGACAGTCTGGCCCAGCATTTT
TRBV7-6	NA	TRBJ2-3	TRBD2	CVVSGGYTDTQYF	TGTGTCGTGAGCGGGGGCTACACAGATACGCAGTATTTT
TRBV19	NA	TRBJ1-1	TRBD1	CASSLGDSFVLDTEAFF	TGTGCCAGTAGTCTAGGGGACAGTTTCGTCCTCGACACTGAAGCTTTCTTT
TRBV7-2	NA	TRBJ1-2	NA	CASSSRGGPTHGYTF	TGTGCCAGCAGCTCCAGGGGAGGGCCCACCCATGGCTACACCTTC
TRBV7-9	NA	TRBJ2-5	TRBD2	CASSPKRGARAETQYF	TGTGCCAGCAGCCCGAAGCGGGGGGCCAGGGCGGAGACCCAGTACTTC
TRBV25-1	NA	TRBJ1-4	NA	CASSWREKLFF	TGTGCCAGCAGTTGGCGGGAAAAACTGTTTTTT
TRBV12-5	NA	TRBJ1-2	TRBD1	CASGLPPGGGLYGYTF	TGTGCTAGTGGTTTGCCCCCAGGGGGCGGTTTATATGGCTACACCTTC
TRBV5-1	NA	TRBJ2-1	TRBD2	CASSLNYGGAVGEQFF	TGCGCCAGCAGCTTGAACTACGGGGGGGCGGTTGGAGAGCAGTTCTTC
TRBV27	NA	TRBJ2-7	TRBD2	CASSLFSSGGFYEQYF	TGTGCCAGCAGTTTATTTTCTAGCGGGGGGTTCTACGAGCAGTACTTC
TRBV30	NA	TRBJ1-4	TRBD1	CAWRLGQGATNEKLFF	TGTGCCTGGAGGCTGGGACAGGGGGCAACTAATGAAAAACTGTTTTTT
TRBV5-1	NA	TRBJ2-1	TRBD2	CASSLLASGGQYNEQFF	TGCGCCAGCAGCCTACTCGCTAGCGGGGGGCAATACAATGAGCAGTTCTTC
TRBV13	NA	TRBJ2-7	NA	CASSLGPVTYEQYF	TGTGCCAGCAGCTTAGGCCCCGTAACCTACGAGCAGTACTTC
TRBV6-5	NA	TRBJ2-1	TRBD2	CASSYSTNSGYNEQFF	TGTGCCAGCAGTTACTCGACGAATAGCGGGTACAATGAGCAGTTCTTC
TRBV29-1	NA	TRBJ1-2	NA	CSVEVFARGYGYTF	TGCAGCGTTGAAGTGTTCGCCAGGGGCTATGGCTACACCTTC
TRBV24-1	NA	TRBJ2-5	TRBD2	CATIILAGEGPQETQYF	TGTGCCACCATCATACTAGCGGGAGAAGGCCCCCAAGAGACCCAGTACTTC
TRBV11-2	NA	TRBJ2-4	TRBD2	CASSSGGGTKNIQYF	TGTGCCAGCAGCTCCGGGGGGGGTACCAAAAACATTCAGTACTTC
TRBV27	NA	TRBJ2-7	TRBD2	CASSLSVAGLTEQYF	TGTGCCAGCAGTTTATCAGTAGCGGGGCTTACGGAGCAGTACTTC
TRBV24-1	NA	TRBJ2-2	NA	CATSAGAGRGNTGELFF	TGTGCCACCAGTGCCGGGGCGGGCAGGGGGAACACCGGGGAGCTGTTTTTT
TRBV2	NA	TRBJ2-1	NA	CASSGLVFNEQFF	TGTGCCAGCAGTGGGCTAGTTTTCAATGAGCAGTTCTTC
TRBV7-6	NA	TRBJ2-7	NA	CASSRGLGRGEQYF	TGTGCCAGCAGCCGGGGACTCGGACGGGGTGAGCAGTACTTC
TRBV7-6	NA	TRBJ2-2	NA	CASSARSTGELFF	TGTGCCAGCAGCGCTCGGTCGACCGGGGAGCTGTTTTTT
TRBV15	NA	TRBJ1-1	NA	CATSRDRGSTEAFF	TGTGCCACCAGCAGAGACAGGGGATCCACTGAAGCTTTCTTT
TRBV29-1	NA	TRBJ2-3	TRBD2	CSVERDAGTSGSRTDTQYF	TGCAGCGTTGAAAGGGACGCCGGGACTAGCGGGAGTCGGACAGATACGCAGTATTTT
TRBV5-4	NA	TRBJ2-7	NA	CASSYSESSYEQYF	TGTGCCAGCAGCTACAGTGAGAGCTCCTACGAGCAGTACTTC
TRBV7-3	NA	TRBJ2-4	NA	CASSQGGAQNIQYF	TGTGCCAGCAGCCAAGGAGGGGCCCAAAACATTCAGTACTTC
TRBV9	NA	TRBJ2-5	TRBD2	CASSATGRGGQETQYF	TGTGCCAGCAGCGCGACTGGGCGGGGGGGCCAGGAGACCCAGTACTTC
TRBV20-1	NA	TRBJ2-5	TRBD2	CSARISGEYF	TGCAGTGCTAGAATTAGCGGGGAGTACTTC
TRBV6-4	NA	TRBJ2-3	NA	CASSIEVTQGQDTQYF	TGTGCCAGCAGCATCGAGGTAACCCAGGGGCAAGATACGCAGTATTTT
TRBV18	NA	TRBJ1-2	TRBD1	CASSPSTGSGDYGYTF	TGTGCCAGCTCACCATCGACAGGGTCGGGGGACTATGGCTACACCTTC
TRBV12-3/TRBV12-4	NA	TRBJ1-2	TRBD1	CASRQGAGGYTF	TGTGCCAGCAGACAGGGGGCAGGAGGCTACACCTTC
TRBV10-3	few	TRBJ2-7	TRBD1	CAISGSRDRGYEQYF	TGTGCCATCAGTGGATCTAGGGACAGGGGCTACGAGCAGTACTTC
TRBV12-5	NA	TRBJ1-5	NA	CASGLVVGTGNQPQHF	TGTGCTAGTGGTTTGGTAGTGGGTACAGGCAATCAGCCCCAGCATTTT